Listed below are T cell receptor beta chains from one sample, sequenced in a study of cytomegalovirus exposure and HLA in healthy donors. The assay was immunoSEQ multiplex PCR, and TCRdb's table has in-frame clones only and misses some. The sample records some 150,000 clones, about 73% being singletons. The sample was PBMCs. These receptors were taken from a man aged 40-49 years in good health and CMV-seropositive. Each CDR3 is given with its conserved first and last residue. A D gene is named only where the DNA matches it firmly. The size entry is marked missing in some rows and otherwise reads once, few, many or a size class.

clone size: once; V gene: TRBV5-6; J gene: TRBJ1-2; D gene: NA; CDR3 DNA: TGTGCCAGCAGCTGGTGGAGGGCCCGCGAAGGCTACACCTTC; CDR3 protein: CASSWWRAREGYTF
clone size: NA; V gene: TRBV2; J gene: TRBJ1-1; D gene: NA; CDR3 DNA: TGTGCCAGCAGCCCCCGGAGGGGAAACACTGAAGCTTTCTTT; CDR3 protein: CASSPRRGNTEAFF
clone size: NA; V gene: TRBV10-3; J gene: TRBJ2-5; D gene: TRBD1; CDR3 DNA: TGTGCCATCAGCAATCTCCGGGACAGGTTTCCTCAAGAGACCCAGTACTTC; CDR3 protein: CAISNLRDRFPQETQYF
clone size: NA; V gene: TRBV21-1; J gene: TRBJ1-5; D gene: NA; CDR3 DNA: TGTGCCAGCAGCAAAGCACAGGGGGATCAGCCCCAGCATTTT; CDR3 protein: CASSKAQGDQPQHF
clone size: NA; V gene: TRBV2; J gene: TRBJ2-7; D gene: TRBD2; CDR3 DNA: TGTGCCAGCAGTGAGCGGCGGGAGGGCGAGCAGTACTTC; CDR3 protein: CASSERREGEQYF
clone size: NA; V gene: TRBV27; J gene: TRBJ2-3; D gene: NA; CDR3 DNA: TGTGCCAGTTACCGAGGAGACACAGATACGCAGTATTTT; CDR3 protein: CASYRGDTDTQYF
clone size: NA; V gene: TRBV7-9; J gene: TRBJ2-7; D gene: NA; CDR3 DNA: TGTGCCAGCAGCCCCCGAGAGGGTACGGTGCAGTACTTC; CDR3 protein: CASSPREGTVQYF
clone size: NA; V gene: TRBV5-6; J gene: TRBJ1-1; D gene: NA; CDR3 DNA: TGTGCCAGCAGCTTTGACCTAGACGCCTACACTGAAGCTTTCTTT; CDR3 protein: CASSFDLDAYTEAFF
clone size: NA; V gene: TRBV7-6; J gene: TRBJ2-1; D gene: NA; CDR3 DNA: TGTGCCACAACTGGGGGAGGGGGTGTAAATGAGCAGTTCTTC; CDR3 protein: CATTGGGGVNEQFF
clone size: NA; V gene: TRBV2; J gene: TRBJ2-7; D gene: NA; CDR3 DNA: TGTGCCAGCAGTGCCAGGACTATGGTCGAGCAGTACTTC; CDR3 protein: CASSARTMVEQYF
clone size: NA; V gene: TRBV5-6; J gene: TRBJ1-5; D gene: TRBD1; CDR3 DNA: TGTGCCAGCAGCTTAGGGACAGGCTATAGCAATCAGCCCCAGCATTTT; CDR3 protein: CASSLGTGYSNQPQHF
clone size: NA; V gene: TRBV19; J gene: TRBJ2-5; D gene: NA; CDR3 DNA: TGTGCCAGCGCCGACAGGCACCAAGAGACCCAGTACTTC; CDR3 protein: CASADRHQETQYF
clone size: NA; V gene: TRBV4-1; J gene: TRBJ2-7; D gene: NA; CDR3 DNA: TGCGCCAGCAGCCAAGCTGGACTCCCCACCTACGAGCAGTACTTC; CDR3 protein: CASSQAGLPTYEQYF